This T cell receptor beta chain was sequenced during a study of blood T cell repertoires in COVID-19. At the level of the study: The cDNA or gDNA used as material had been derived from T cells, B-cell-depleted T cells, or PBMCs.

TCRdb keeps only in-frame clones here, not all; method: immunoSEQ multiplex PCR. The data contain over 150,000 clones, approximately 85% of them singletons. The study recruited people aged about 18 to 95 years across some 23 US areas. Participant reports of clinical history set cohort assignment. What the recovered Cohort 3 donors had was two negative PCRs, clearance, or symptom resolution. Losses at the gene ends were 1 base for V and 1 base for J; bases not matched to a gene: 6. This CDR3 region has 17 residues. Germline values: CDR1 SGDLS, CDR2 YYNGEE. The clonotype originates from a man aged 40-55 years who had recovered from COVID-19. Sample: PBMCs or T cells enriched from blood (not recorded which). V gene TRBV9 combines with J gene TRBJ2-2; 8 nucleotides match TRBD2. This chain's CDR3 is CASSVLAGGLNTGELFF. CDR3 DNA: TGTGCCAGCAGCGTACTAGCGGGCGGTTTGAACACCGGGGAGCTGTTTTTT.